This entry concerns a single TCR beta chain. Libraries of TRB cDNA were made by 5' RACE and carried UMIs. TCRdb reprocessed the 5' RACE reads, with one entry per CDR3 protein and no DNA. The table counts fewer than 9,000 distinct CDR3 sequences; just over 2% lies in the top ten. This specimen belongs to a study of CXCR3-negative and CXCR3-positive naive CD8 T cells. Germline V gene sequence: CDR1 SGHRS, CDR2 YFSETQ. The length of the CDR3 is 15 residues. Sequenced material: naive CXCR3- CD8+ T cells from blood. Specified subset: CD45RO-CCR7+CD27+CD95- naive CD8+ T cells lacking CXCR3 (TNR3-). The rearrangement links TRBV5-1 to TRBJ2-2; the D call of TRBD1 rests on TCRdb alone, since no DNA is present to check it. The sequence was collected from a human donor in good health. Some clones in this sample may be carry-over from other donors' samples. This CDR3 is CASSSRDKNTGELFF.